This T cell receptor beta chain was sequenced for a study of cytomegalovirus exposure and HLA in healthy donors. Study-level information: Earlier, roughly 120 million unique TCR beta sequences were recovered from roughly 180 million T cells by an analysis. Overall study findings and caveats: About 87% or about 30% of the time was how often most TCR beta V segments were productive, according to an earlier analysis. Relative to the approximately 630-donor mean, N-insertions were reportedly fewer in an Asian-associated ancestry cluster in a later analysis.

As for this clone: Its cognate antigen is unknown.

13 Jbeta primers and 60 Vbeta primers were used for the PCR. Assay used: immunoSEQ multiplex PCR; TCRdb lists only in-frame clones, some missing. The sample consists of around 140,000 clones, approximately 71% of them appearing once. CDR1 is SGHNT and CDR2 is YYREEE in the germline V gene (reference sequence). The V gene lost 0 bases and the J gene lost 2 bases, with 5 bases spanning the gap. This CDR3 spans 14 amino acids. The sequenced sample was PBMCs. V is TRBV5-4 and J is TRBJ1-4; weak D call: TRBD1 (5 bases). This sequence was found in a woman between 55 and 75 years old in good health and CMV-seronegative. The CDR3 sequence: CASSLGGTNEKLFF. The CDR3, as DNA: TGTGCCAGCAGCTTGGGGGGCACTAATGAAAAACTGTTTTTT.